Below, 29 T cell receptor beta chains from the same sample are listed, as sequenced in a study of technical replicates of blood from a few donors (dated by TCRdb to the late 2010s). Receptors were amplified or captured by the immunoSEQ multiplex PCR assay. In TCRdb, the immuneACCESS table is reduced to in-frame sequences with V and J assigned. These tables do not hold every clone; where another copy was compared, an unresolved V gene accounts for under half, and the others remain unexplained. The sample profile shows some 74,000 clones; nearly 98% of them were found once. The ten largest clones take up 0.25% to 0.3% of the sample. Sample: T cells isolated from PBMCs. The receptors derive from a human donor in good health.

The gene calls are TRBV27 and TRBJ2-1; D may be TRBD2 (5 bases). CDR3 length: 13 amino acids. Germline-derived CDR1 and CDR2 are MNHEY and SMNVEV (reference sequence). Trimming cost V 8 bases and J 4 bases, with 12 bases left between them. CDR3 sequence: CASGIGSYNEQFF. For the CDR3, the DNA is TGTGCCAGCGGTATAGGGAGTTACAATGAGCAGTTCTTC.

The chain is built from TRBV5-4 and TRBJ2-7; TRBD2 matches 9 bases. The CDR3 consists of 14 residues. In germline, CDR1 is SGHNT, CDR2 YYREEE (reference sequence). V dropped 4 bases and J dropped 0; count of bases not matched to a gene: 2. CDR3 amino acids: CASSPTSGSYEQYF. In DNA form, the CDR3 reads TGTGCCAGCAGCCCGACTAGCGGCTCCTACGAGCAGTACTTC.

V and J are TRBV10-3 and TRBJ2-3, with D unresolved. CDR1 ENHRY and CDR2 SYGVKD come from the germline V gene. The V end lost 3 bases, the J end lost 12 bases, and 13 bases lay between the germline ends. The CDR3 runs 12 residues. The CDR3 DNA follows: TGTGCCATCAGTGAAGCTAGTGGTTTTCAGTATTTT. It translates to CAISEASGFQYF.

This rearrangement joins TRBV25-1 to TRBJ2-2, with 7 nucleotides matching TRBD2. This CDR3 is 14 amino acids long. V shed 5 bases, J shed 7 bases, and the junction held 7 bases outside the gene matches. The germline CDR1 and CDR2 sequences are MGHDK and SYGVNS. The CDR3 protein is CASSKGGPDGELFF. Written as DNA, the CDR3 is TGTGCCAGCAGTAAGGGAGGGCCGGACGGGGAGCTGTTTTTT.

This sequence joins TRBV6-5 and TRBJ1-2; 9 positions agree with TRBD1. CDR1 is MNHEY and CDR2 is SVGAGI in the germline V gene. The V segment lost 7 bases and the J segment 0 bases; nucleotides outside the gene matches: 6. This CDR3 spans 15 amino acids. As DNA, the CDR3 is TGTGCCAGCAAGGATTGGGACAGGGCTAACTATGGCTACACCTTC. Translating it yields CASKDWDRANYGYTF.

This clone was counted once. V usage is TRBV25-1 and J usage is TRBJ1-3; no firm D call. V lost 3 bases to trimming and J lost 0 bases, with 3 bases between them. Per the germline V gene, CDR1 is MGHDK and CDR2 is SYGVNS. The length of the CDR3 is 13 residues. CDR3 nucleotides: TGTGCCAGCAGTGAGAGCTCTGGAAACACCATATATTTT. Its protein is CASSESSGNTIYF.

The rearrangement uses TRBV4-1 and TRBJ1-1; the match to TRBD1 covers 8 bases. Germline V gene sequence: CDR1 MGHRA, CDR2 YSYEKL. V shed 3 bases and J 5 bases; nucleotides not matched to a gene: 2. There are 13 residues in the CDR3. DNA of the CDR3: TGCGCCAGCAGCCAGAGGACAGGGACTGAAGCTTTCTTT. This gives the protein CASSQRTGTEAFF.

Worth noting for this clone: The identical CDR3 is also encoded by other nucleotide sequences in the sample. The chain links TRBV5-4 to TRBJ1-5; D may be TRBD1 (5 bases). Germline CDR1 and CDR2: SGHNT and YYREEE (reference sequence). V lost 2 bases and J lost 2, with 5 bases in between. The CDR3 has 13 amino acids. CDR3 DNA sequence: TGTGCCAGCAGCTTACAGGGCAATCAGCCCCAGCATTTT. Its translation: CASSLQGNQPQHF.

The CDR3 DNA reads as TGTGCCAGCAGCTTGAGGGGCAGCGTGCCCCAGCCCCAGCATTTT. Its translation: CASSLRGSVPQPQHF. This rearrangement joins TRBV5-5 to TRBJ1-5; D possibly corresponds to TRBD1 (5 bases). V lost 1 base to trimming and J lost 7 bases, with 15 bases between them. From germline, CDR1 is SGHKS and CDR2 YYEKEE (reference sequence). The CDR3 covers 15 residues.

The V and J genes are TRBV25-1 and TRBJ2-5, with a possible D match to TRBD1 (5 bases). V lost 3 bases to trimming and J lost 8 bases, with 10 bases between them. Germline V gene data show CDR1 as MGHDK and CDR2 as SYGVNS. The CDR3 covers 12 residues. The CDR3 region has the DNA TGTGCCAGCAGTGAGTCCACAGGAACCCAGTACTTC. Its translation is CASSESTGTQYF.

This clone has a single count. The chain links TRBV11-2 to TRBJ2-7, with 9 bases fitting TRBD1. V was clipped by 4 bases and J by 3 bases; unmatched bases: 13. CDR3 size: 17 residues. Germline V CDR1 and CDR2: SGHAT, FQNNGV. CDR3 loop: CASSSPFPGQGYYEQYF. The CDR3 DNA follows: TGTGCCAGCAGCTCTCCCTTTCCGGGACAGGGTTACTACGAGCAGTACTTC.

V is TRBV25-1 and J is TRBJ1-2, with TRBD1 matching 7 bases. Germline values: CDR1 MGHDK, CDR2 SYGVNS. With 6 bases clipped from V and 7 bases from J, the junction kept 11 bases outside the gene matches. The CDR3 contains 14 residues. The CDR3 DNA reads as TGTGCCAGCAGAAGACCCGGGACAGATAGTGGCTACACCTTC. Translation gives CASRRPGTDSGYTF.

This chain connects TRBV15 to TRBJ2-5, with D perhaps TRBD1 (6 bases). Looked up from germline, CDR1 is LNHNV and CDR2 is YYDKDF (reference sequence). V was trimmed by 3 bases and J by 2 bases, leaving 13 bases between them. The CDR3 spans 15 residues. The CDR3 spells CATSSIWDKQETQYF. Written as DNA, the CDR3 is TGTGCCACCAGCAGTATATGGGACAAGCAAGAGACCCAGTACTTC.

The V and J genes are TRBV29-1 and TRBJ1-1; 8 positions agree with TRBD1. Germline CDR1 reads SQVTM; CDR2 reads ANQGSEA. This CDR3 spans 13 amino acids. V lost 0 bases and J lost 7; bases outside the gene matches: 4. CDR3 nucleotide sequence: TGCAGCGTTGAAGACGCAGACAGGGGTGAAGCTTTCTTT. Protein sequence: CSVEDADRGEAFF.

The chain uses TRBV18 and TRBJ2-4; possible D gene TRBD1, 6 bases. The germline V gene encodes CDR1 KGHSH and CDR2 LQKENI. V was cut by 3 bases and J by 7 bases, with 13 bases left in between. There are 14 residues in the CDR3. CDR3 in amino acids: CASSPGAGANIQYF. The CDR3 nucleotides are TGTGCCAGCTCACCTGGGGCAGGGGCGAACATTCAGTACTTC.

The rearrangement uses TRBV2 and TRBJ2-4; the D is unclear. This CDR3 region has 14 residues. Trimming took 8 bases from V and 0 from J, leaving 11 bases between them. CDR1 SNHLY and CDR2 FYNNEI come from the germline V gene. The CDR3 DNA follows: TGTGCCAGCGTCCAGACTCTAGCCAAAAACATTCAGTACTTC. It codes for CASVQTLAKNIQYF.

V and J are TRBV28 and TRBJ1-2; D perhaps matches TRBD1 (5 bases). This CDR3 is 13 amino acids long. Germline loops: CDR1 MDHEN, CDR2 SYDVKM. Between the trimmed V and J ends, which lost 6 bases and 4 bases, there was a span of 12 bases. CDR3 amino acids: CASRSYQGYGYTF. As DNA, the CDR3 is TGTGCCAGCAGGTCGTATCAGGGCTATGGCTACACCTTC.

V gene TRBV18 combines with J gene TRBJ2-7; possibly TRBD1 for D (5 bases). Germline V gene sequence: CDR1 KGHSH, CDR2 LQKENI. The CDR3 loop spans 14 amino acids. V lost 1 base and J 0 bases, leaving 7 bases between the germline ends. CDR3 residues: CASSPRQLSYEQYF. DNA for the CDR3: TGTGCCAGCTCACCACGACAGCTCTCCTACGAGCAGTACTTC.

The chain recombines TRBV19 with TRBJ1-1; TRBD1 is a possible D gene (6 bases). This CDR3 comprises 15 residues. Looked up from germline, CDR1 is LNHDA and CDR2 is SQIVND (reference sequence). V was trimmed by 5 bases and J by 5 bases, leaving 18 bases between them. The CDR3 is CASSSPPGVQTEAFF. In DNA, the CDR3 is TGTGCCAGTAGTTCCCCTCCAGGGGTTCAAACTGAAGCTTTCTTT. Supplemented by reference TRBV19 and TRBJ1-1, the full variable domain reads DGGITQSPKYLFRKEGQNVTLSCEQNLNHDAMYWYRQDPGQGLRLIYYSQIVNDFQKGDIAEGYSVSREKKESFPLTVTSAQKNPTAFYLCASSSPPGVQTEAFFGQGTRLTVV.

The rearrangement links TRBV5-6 to TRBJ2-4; D possibly corresponds to TRBD2 (5 bases). Germline V CDR1 and CDR2: SGHDT, YYEEEE. The CDR3 extends over 15 amino acids. The germline V and J ends were trimmed by 3 bases and 0 bases, with 10 bases remaining between them. This chain's CDR3 is CASSSSTRAKNIQYF. The CDR3 DNA sequence: TGTGCCAGCAGCTCTTCTACTAGAGCCAAAAACATTCAGTACTTC.

The J gene is TRBJ2-1, the V gene TRBV5-5, with D possibly being TRBD2 (5 bases). The ends were cut back, 0 bases at V and 9 bases at J, with 16 bases in the middle. This CDR3 is 15 amino acids long. Per the germline V gene, CDR1 is SGHKS and CDR2 is YYEKEE (reference sequence). As DNA, the CDR3 is TGTGCCAGCAGCTTGGTGTCTAGCCGCGGTACTGAGCAGTTCTTC. This encodes CASSLVSSRGTEQFF.

The chain has TRBV6-1 and TRBJ1-5; D might be TRBD1 (5 bases). Germline V gene lookup returns CDR1 MNHNS and CDR2 SASEGT. The CDR3 runs to 15 residues. The V gene lost 7 bases and the J gene lost 1 base, with 14 bases spanning the gap. CDR3 sequence: CASIPRDFSNQPQHF. As DNA, the CDR3 is TGTGCCAGCATCCCCAGGGATTTCAGCAATCAGCCCCAGCATTTT.

The chain joins TRBV30 to TRBJ2-3; D remains unclear. V gave up 0 bases and J gave up 3 bases, with 10 bases separating them. The CDR3 loop spans 14 amino acids. The V gene's germline CDR1 is GTSNPN and CDR2 SVGIG (reference sequence). CDR3 region: CAWSVSGVTDTQYF. The CDR3 DNA reads TGTGCCTGGAGTGTATCGGGTGTTACAGATACGCAGTATTTT.

The CDR3 region has the DNA TGTGCCAGCAGCTTAGCCAGGACTCGCTATGGCTACACCTTC. As protein: CASSLARTRYGYTF. The chain joins TRBV11-3 to TRBJ1-2; D gene uncertain. Trimming pared 1 base from V and 4 bases from J, leaving 10 bases between. The CDR3 extends over 14 amino acids. Looked up from germline, CDR1 is SGHNT and CDR2 is YENEEA.

The rearrangement uses TRBV19 and TRBJ2-1; D possibly corresponds to TRBD2 (6 bases). The CDR3 totals 14 residues. Germline loops: CDR1 LNHDA, CDR2 SQIVND (reference sequence). V gave up 3 bases and J gave up 4 bases, with 10 bases separating them. This CDR3 reads CASSISSAYNEQFF. DNA of the CDR3: TGTGCCAGTAGTATCTCTAGCGCGTACAATGAGCAGTTCTTC.

V usage is TRBV2 and J usage is TRBJ2-3; 7 bases map to TRBD2. Unmatched junction bases numbered 3, after V lost 3 bases and J lost 0 bases. Germline assignment: CDR1 SNHLY and CDR2 FYNNEI. The CDR3 loop spans 15 amino acids. The CDR3 loop is CASSEGGRSTDTQYF. CDR3 DNA: TGTGCCAGCAGTGAGGGGGGGAGAAGCACAGATACGCAGTATTTT.

The chain joins TRBV11-2 to TRBJ1-2, with TRBD1 identical over 7 bases. Trimming at V came to 2 bases and at J to 0 bases, leaving 6 bases not matched to a gene. This CDR3 region has 16 residues. Germline CDR1 SGHAT, CDR2 FQNNGV. The CDR3, as DNA: TGTGCCAGCAGCTTACTTCGCGGGACAGCTAACTATGGCTACACCTTC. Protein sequence: CASSLLRGTANYGYTF.

J is TRBJ2-1 and V is TRBV9; tentative D call: TRBD1 (6 bases). V was pared by 2 bases and J by 4 bases, with 16 bases between. Looked up from germline, CDR1 is SGDLS and CDR2 is YYNGEE. This CDR3 has 16 residues. The CDR3 nucleotides read TGTGCCAGCAGCGTTGTTCACCGGGACATATACAATGAGCAGTTCTTC. Encoded protein: CASSVVHRDIYNEQFF.

This chain joins TRBV7-9 and TRBJ2-7; D is unclear. Germline lookup yields CDR1 SEHNR and CDR2 FQNEAQ (reference sequence). Trimming took off 1 base at V and 5 bases at J, with 12 bases between the two ends. The CDR3 runs 14 residues. The CDR3 region is CASSLGWKADEQYF. The CDR3 DNA follows: TGTGCCAGCAGCTTAGGTTGGAAGGCGGACGAGCAGTACTTC. The full variable domain, its missing parts supplied by reference TRBV7-9 and TRBJ2-7, is DTGVSQNPRHKITKRGQNVTFRCDPISEHNRLYWYRQTLGQGPEFLTYFQNEAQLEKSRLLSDRFSAERPKGSFSTLEIQRTEQGDSAMYLCASSLGWKADEQYFGPGTRLTVT.